A single sample gave rise to the 21 T cell receptor beta chains below, sequenced in a study of cytomegalovirus exposure and HLA in healthy donors. Profiling relied on immunoSEQ multiplex PCR, and the TCRdb table lists in-frame clones only, not all of them. In the table there are approximately 220,000 clones, about nine tenths of which are singletons. Sequencing used PBMCs. The origin of the receptors is a woman aged 18-29 years in good health and CMV-seronegative.

This clone was picked up one time. The genes are TRBV5-6 and TRBJ2-7; 8 nucleotides match TRBD1. In germline, CDR1 is SGHDT, CDR2 YYEEEE. Unmatched junction bases numbered 3, after V lost 1 base and J lost 0 bases. The CDR3 has 15 residues. In DNA form, the CDR3 reads TGTGCCAGCAGCTTGTTGGGACAGGACTCCTACGAGCAGTACTTC. The encoded protein is CASSLLGQDSYEQYF.

The chain combines TRBV4-1 with TRBJ1-1; 7 bases are a match to TRBD1. The CDR3 totals 15 residues. V was pared by 6 bases and J by 1 base, with 8 bases of the junction left unmatched. The germline CDR1 and CDR2 sequences are MGHRA and YSYEKL. The CDR3 region has the DNA TGCGCCAGCAGTCGACCGGGACAGACGAACACTGAAGCTTTCTTT. Residues: CASSRPGQTNTEAFF.

The chain combines TRBV5-1 with TRBJ2-6, with TRBD2 matching over 8 bases. The CDR3 sequence is 19 residues long. Germline V gene data show CDR1 as SGHRS and CDR2 as YFSETQ. The ends lost 2 bases at V and 0 bases at J; junction bases unmatched: 10. The CDR3 protein is CASSFRTSPAHSGANVLTF. CDR3 bases: TGCGCCAGCAGCTTCAGGACTAGCCCAGCCCACTCTGGGGCCAACGTCCTGACTTTC.

V and J are TRBV10-3 and TRBJ1-2; 9 bases align to TRBD1. V lost 6 bases and J lost 8; bases outside the gene matches: 13. The CDR3 is 15 amino acids. Germline V gene lookup returns CDR1 ENHRY and CDR2 SYGVKD. DNA for the CDR3: TGTGCCATCAGGAACGGGGGACAGGGCCGGTCCGGCTACACCTTC. This encodes CAIRNGGQGRSGYTF.

The chain carries TRBV7-6 and TRBJ2-1; TRBD2 agrees at 8 bases. Germline assignment: CDR1 SGHVS and CDR2 FNYEAQ. The CDR3 consists of 16 residues. J was trimmed by 8 bases and V by 5 bases; bases with no gene match: 14. In DNA, the CDR3 is TGTGCCAGCAGCCCTGAAGGGTCAAGCGGGAGCCATGAGCAGTTCTTC. Its translation: CASSPEGSSGSHEQFF.

The chain employs TRBV10-3 and TRBJ1-2; D remains unclear. This CDR3 comprises 13 residues. Germline V lookup: CDR1 ENHRY, CDR2 SYGVKD. The ends were cut back, 2 bases at V and 4 bases at J, with 8 bases in the middle. CDR3 DNA sequence: TGTGCCATCAGTGAGATATCTACCTATGGCTACACCTTC. This gives the protein CAISEISTYGYTF.

The chain links TRBV19 to TRBJ2-5, with 12 bases aligning to TRBD2. Germline V gives CDR1 LNHDA, CDR2 SQIVND (reference sequence). This CDR3 has 15 residues. Losses at the gene ends were 6 bases for V and 5 bases for J; bases not matched to a gene: 7. Here the CDR3 DNA reads TGTGCCAGTAGGACTAGCGGGAGACGTGGGGAGACCCAGTACTTC. Encoded protein: CASRTSGRRGETQYF. Together with reference TRBV19 and TRBJ2-5, the CDR3 gives the full variable domain: DGGITQSPKYLFRKEGQNVTLSCEQNLNHDAMYWYRQDPGQGLRLIYYSQIVNDFQKGDIAEGYSVSREKKESFPLTVTSAQKNPTAFYLCASRTSGRRGETQYFGPGTRLLVL.

The V and J genes are TRBV5-1 and TRBJ1-4, with D perhaps TRBD1 (6 bases). The V and J ends lost 2 bases and 6 bases respectively, with 20 bases between them. The germline CDR1 and CDR2 sequences are SGHRS and YFSETQ. The CDR3 is 17 residues long. The CDR3 nucleotides read TGCGCCAGCAGCTTAGGGCAGGGGAGTCTAGTGTATGAAAAACTGTTTTTT. The encoded protein is CASSLGQGSLVYEKLFF.

J is TRBJ2-7 and V is TRBV7-6, with TRBD2 matching over 14 bases. The germline V gene has CDR1 SGHVS and CDR2 FNYEAQ. J lost 5 bases, V lost 2 bases, and 8 bases had no gene match. This CDR3 has 17 amino acids. CDR3 bases: TGTGCCAGCAGCTTACCCACGGGACTAGCGGGAGTTAACGAGCAGTACTTC. Translated: CASSLPTGLAGVNEQYF.

This clone appeared a single time. This rearrangement joins TRBV7-3 to TRBJ2-4; tentative D call: TRBD1 (5 bases). This CDR3 has 18 amino acids. The ends were cut back, 5 bases at V and 5 bases at J, with 25 bases in the middle. The germline CDR1 and CDR2 sequences are SGHTA and FQGTGA. The chain's CDR3 is CASSPLGREPLNENIQYF. CDR3 DNA: TGTGCCAGCAGCCCCTTAGGCAGGGAACCACTCAACGAAAACATTCAGTACTTC.

The J gene is TRBJ2-7, the V gene TRBV7-9; TRBD2 might be the D (6 bases). From germline, CDR1 is SEHNR and CDR2 FQNEAQ (reference sequence). CDR3 length equals 18 residues. Deletions cut 2 bases from V and 6 bases from J, with 26 bases between. The CDR3 DNA reads as TGTGCCAGCAGCTTATATCCTGCGGAGGGGATCGCCCGATCCGAGCAGTACTTC. It is translated as CASSLYPAEGIARSEQYF.

V is TRBV2 and J is TRBJ2-1; 10 nucleotides line up with TRBD2. This CDR3 region has 15 residues. Germline loops: CDR1 SNHLY, CDR2 FYNNEI. The V and J ends lost 6 bases and 2 bases, in that order; junction bases with no gene match: 4. CDR3 coding DNA: TGTGCCAGCAGGAAACTAGCGGGACCCTACAATGAGCAGTTCTTC. Encoded protein: CASRKLAGPYNEQFF.

This sequence joins TRBV27 and TRBJ1-5; D is perhaps TRBD1 (5 bases). CDR3 length equals 16 residues. V dropped 3 bases and J dropped 2 bases, with 14 bases sitting between them. Germline CDR1 is MNHEY and CDR2 is SMNVEV (reference sequence). In DNA, the CDR3 is TGTGCCAGCAGTTTGTCTGCAGGGAACGGCAATCAGCCCCAGCATTTT. It is translated as CASSLSAGNGNQPQHF.

The chain combines TRBV5-8 with TRBJ2-1; 14 nucleotides line up with TRBD2. The CDR3 length is 15 residues. Germline V CDR1 and CDR2: SGHTS, YDEGEE. V trimming: 4 bases; J trimming: 10 bases; junction bases outside the gene matches: 7. CDR3 residues: CASSTPGLAGVEQFF. CDR3 DNA sequence: TGTGCCAGCAGCACCCCGGGACTAGCGGGAGTGGAGCAGTTCTTC.

The J gene is TRBJ1-1, the V gene TRBV29-1, with D tentatively TRBD1 (6 bases). CDR3 length: 13 residues. Germline CDR1 is SQVTM and CDR2 is ANQGSEA. The V gene lost 1 base and the J gene lost 5 bases, with 11 bases spanning the gap. Here the CDR3 DNA reads TGCAGCGTTGAAGGACAGGTCCGGACTGAAGCTTTCTTT. This translates into CSVEGQVRTEAFF.

The gene calls are TRBV7-9 and TRBJ2-2; TRBD2 might be the D (6 bases). V lost 6 bases to trimming and J lost 4 bases, with 21 bases between them. CDR3 length: 17 amino acids. The germline V gene encodes CDR1 SEHNR and CDR2 FQNEAQ (reference sequence). The CDR3 DNA follows: TGTGCCAGCAGTCATTACGACGGGAGCATTTCCACCGGGGAGCTGTTTTTT. As protein: CASSHYDGSISTGELFF.

The chain couples TRBV23-1 to TRBJ1-1; D not certain. TRBV23-1 is an ORF for which the function is uncertain. CDR3 length: 17 amino acids. The V end lost 2 bases, the J end lost 3 bases, and 19 bases lay between the germline ends. The CDR3 sequence is CASSQRWEVAGDTEAFF. In nucleotides, the CDR3 is TGCGCCAGCAGTCAACGATGGGAGGTAGCCGGCGACACTGAAGCTTTCTTT.

The V and J genes are TRBV19 and TRBJ2-7, with TRBD2 as a possible D gene (5 bases). Trimming took 2 bases from V and 5 from J, leaving 16 bases between them. This CDR3 has 15 residues. The germline V gene encodes CDR1 LNHDA and CDR2 SQIVND (reference sequence). CDR3 protein: CASSINTRTSNEQYF. CDR3 sequence (DNA): TGTGCCAGTAGTATAAACACTAGGACTTCAAACGAGCAGTACTTC.

The rearrangement links TRBV15 to TRBJ2-7; D unresolved. Germline values: CDR1 LNHNV, CDR2 YYDKDF (reference sequence). V was clipped by 0 bases and J by 3 bases, with 6 bases between them. The CDR3 spans 13 residues. CDR3 in DNA: TGTGCCACCAGCAGAGATAGGAGCTACGAGCAGTACTTC. This gives the protein CATSRDRSYEQYF.

The chain employs TRBV19 and TRBJ1-5; TRBD1 matches 10 bases. Trimming removed 4 bases from V and 8 bases from J; junction bases left unmatched: 8. The CDR3 contains 15 residues. Germline V gene lookup returns CDR1 LNHDA and CDR2 SQIVND (reference sequence). This chain's CDR3 is CASSTMTGGLEPQHF. CDR3 nucleotides: TGTGCCAGTAGTACAATGACAGGGGGCTTGGAGCCCCAGCATTTT. Full variable domain (outside the CDR3, taken from reference TRBV19 and TRBJ1-5): DGGITQSPKYLFRKEGQNVTLSCEQNLNHDAMYWYRQDPGQGLRLIYYSQIVNDFQKGDIAEGYSVSREKKESFPLTVTSAQKNPTAFYLCASSTMTGGLEPQHFGDGTRLSIL.

The chain carries TRBV15 and TRBJ1-1, with TRBD1 matching 7 bases. CDR1 and CDR2 (germline): LNHNV, YYDKDF (reference sequence). The CDR3 contains 16 residues. V was clipped by 4 bases and J by 3 bases; unmatched bases: 11. The CDR3 DNA reads TGTGCCACCAGCAAATTACAGGGGCGAGGACACACTGAAGCTTTCTTT. This translates into CATSKLQGRGHTEAFF.